This T cell receptor (beta chain) emerged from a study of blood T cells in healthy people across ages. Each donor's blood draw was 8.5 to 10 milliliters of peripheral blood. Isolation of PBMCs gave at least 6.5 million cells per sample. Alongside a J-beta primer mix, a sample-barcoded 5' primer served in a second PCR lasting about 7 to 11 cycles. In TCRdb, the 5' RACE reads were re-called with MiXCR into one record per CDR3 protein. The table shows around 940,000 distinct CDR3 sequences, with roughly half occurring only once. The V end was cut by 1 base, the J end by 2 bases, with 12 bases between. CDR3 length: 15 residues. CDR1 is MGHRA, CDR2 YSYEKL, per germline.

This chain uses TRBV4-1 with TRBJ2-7; D unresolved. This clonotype was obtained from an older woman in good health. Sequences were obtained from blood. The CDR3 DNA follows: TGCGCCAGCAGCCAAGTCATCAGACGGACCTACGAGCAGTACTTC. This codes for CASSQVIRRTYEQYF.